Sequencing of this T cell receptor beta chain was carried out in a study of cytomegalovirus exposure and HLA in healthy donors. CDR1 is SGHRS, CDR2 YFSETQ, per germline. This CDR3 comprises 13 residues. V was trimmed by 2 bases and J by 3 bases, leaving 8 bases between them. Primers: 60 Vbeta forward and 13 Jbeta reverse. Data came from immunoSEQ multiplex PCR; TCRdb stores just in-frame clones and leaves some out. The sample consists of tens of thousands of clones, about 60% of them appearing once. The clonotype comes from a woman aged 30 to 39 in good health and CMV-seronegative. Source material: PBMCs. This chain connects TRBV5-1 to TRBJ2-5; a weak D match, TRBD2 (5 bases). DNA of the CDR3: TGCGCCAGCAGCTTCGCCGGGAAAGAGACCCAGTACTTC. Its translation: CASSFAGKETQYF.